This record covers a single TCR beta chain. No cognate antigen has been identified for it. Base qualities were left out, and no much larger clone turns up one base away. The data were obtained in a study of CD4 T cells in relation to SARS-CoV-2 and coronaviruses (dated by TCRdb to about 2021). Regarding the study in general: The ViraFEST assay cultured PBMCs with antigen for roughly 11 days, then sequenced TCR beta CDR3s to find antigen-specific clonal expansions. The Adaptive Biotechnologies TCR-sequencing kit was used for samples from a few pre-COVID donors and for the naive versus memory experiments, whereas the other data were Illumina-based. The negative reference condition was either a culture with an HIV-1 Nef peptide pool or a culture with no peptide. Shared crossreactive spike epitopes were mapped to their HLA restriction using patient-derived lymphoblastoid cell lines. A different, Illumina-based TCR-beta assay was used to sequence expansion assays from other donors in the study. At the level of individual TCR clonotypes, the study evaluated whether memory CD4+ T cells crossreact between the spike proteins of SARS-CoV-2 and those of common cold coronaviruses. Points the paper makes about the study in general: Memory CD4+ clonotypes crossrecognizing SARS-CoV-2 and at least one common cold coronavirus spike were found in roughly 65% of donors. The study was constrained by small numbers of patients and of tested TCRs. No donor contributed both pre-pandemic and post-infection samples, which limited tracing the source of pre-existing responses. Because the crossreactivity analysis focused on spike protein, crossreactivity against other viral proteins was not assessed. Crossreactive clones showed significantly weaker SARS-CoV-2-driven expansion than monoreactive clones, consistent with antigenic imprinting.

Libraries were made using the immunoSEQ multiplex PCR assay. The authors' pipeline ran thus. Preprocessing removed nonproductive sequences and CDR3s not starting with C, not ending with F or W, or shorter than 7 amino acids. Antigen-specific clonotypes were called with the MANAFEST web app on the basis of expansion relative to the reference and to other culture wells. A clone was considered positive if significant expansion relative to the reference culture was observed in 2 of 3 replicate wells at an FDR below 0.05. For a clone to be considered positive, significant expansion relative to all other tandem wells and an odds ratio above 5 were also required. CDR3 homology was quantified as pairwise Levenshtein distance, calculated with the stringdist R package after three terminal residues were trimmed from each end. Sourced from immuneACCESS, this table was stored by TCRdb with only in-frame sequences that have V and J called. A share of the clones is absent; for the studies checked, an unresolved V gene accounts for under half, and the remainder has no known explanation. The D gene and trimming were derived from the DNA, and the V and J assignments and clone size from that table. This sample gives under 30,000 clones in total; over 60% of them show up just once. Jointly, the top ten make up roughly 20% of the sample.

V is pared back by 2 bases and J by 7 bases, with 8 bases lying between the germline termini. Measured from the cysteine to the phenylalanine, the CDR3 is 12 residues long. The kept DNA is CDR3 alone, 36 bases in frame from the first base. The CDR1 and CDR2 encoded by the germline V gene (reference sequence) are MNHNY and SVGAGI. CD4+ T cells from unexposed donors were collected before the COVID-19 pandemic (2011-2018). After less than eleven days of culture, CD4+ T cells were isolated with the EasySep CD4+ T cell isolation kit. As cell numbers permitted, CD4+ T cells from unexposed donors were tested for reactivity to SARS-CoV-2 S and N and to four common cold coronavirus spike pools. PBMCs were cultured at 1.5 million to 2 million per well in IMDM supplemented with 5% human AB serum and 7.5 to 10 IU/ml IL-2. Half of the culture medium was replaced with fresh IL-2-containing medium on days 3 and 7. Triplicate replicate wells were generally used for each peptide culture condition. Leukapheresis product for the unexposed donors was purchased commercially. Ficoll-Paque PLUS gradient centrifugation was used to isolate PBMCs from leukapheresis product or whole blood. PBMCs were either used fresh in the expansion assay or cryopreserved at -140 degrees C. The QIAamp Micro DNA Kit was used to extract genomic DNA from the CD4+ T cells.

This chain joins TRBV6-6 to TRBJ1-2, with an unclear D gene assignment. Source material: CD4+ T cells from PBMCs, cultured in vitro. This clonotype was obtained from a human donor in good health. This receptor has the CDR3 CASSYEEGGYTF. In nucleotide form, the sequence is TGTGCCAGCAGTTACGAAGAGGGTGGCTACACCTTC.